The source of this T cell receptor beta chain is a study of T cells and Merkel cell carcinoma outcomes. By share, this clone counts as medium-sized. V was cut by 4 bases and J by 1 base, with 7 bases left in between. The CDR3 extends over 13 amino acids. Looked up from germline, CDR1 is SGHTA and CDR2 is FQGTGA. Sequencing was performed with immunoSEQ multiplex PCR; in TCRdb, only in-frame clones are kept and a portion is missing. The sample includes about 15,000 clones, roughly four fifths seen only once; the top ten take 9%. The sequence was collected from a human donor with Merkel cell carcinoma. J is TRBJ1-1 and V is TRBV7-3; D gene ambiguous. The source material was tumor tissue from Merkel cell carcinoma. The CDR3 DNA follows: TGTGCCAGCAGCTCGGGTAGGAACACTGAAGCTTTCTTT. Translated: CASSSGRNTEAFF.